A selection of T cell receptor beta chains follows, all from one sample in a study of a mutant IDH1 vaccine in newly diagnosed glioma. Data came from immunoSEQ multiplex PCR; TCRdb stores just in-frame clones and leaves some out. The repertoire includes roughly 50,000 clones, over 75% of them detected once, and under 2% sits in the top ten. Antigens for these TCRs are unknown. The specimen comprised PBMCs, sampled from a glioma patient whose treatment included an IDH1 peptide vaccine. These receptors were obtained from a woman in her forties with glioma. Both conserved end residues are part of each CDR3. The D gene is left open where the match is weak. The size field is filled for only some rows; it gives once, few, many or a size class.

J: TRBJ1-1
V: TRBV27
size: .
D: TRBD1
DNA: TGTGCCAGCTCAACAGGGGCCACTGAAGCTTTCTTT
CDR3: CASSTGATEAFF

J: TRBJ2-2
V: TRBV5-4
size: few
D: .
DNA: TGTGCCAGCAGCTTGGGAGTGGGAACCGGGGAGCTGTTTTTT
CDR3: CASSLGVGTGELFF

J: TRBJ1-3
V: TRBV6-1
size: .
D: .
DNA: TGTGCCAGCAGTCGAGTTTCCGACTCTGGAAACACCATATATTTT
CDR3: CASSRVSDSGNTIYF

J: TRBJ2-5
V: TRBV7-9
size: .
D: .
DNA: TGTGCCAGCAGTCCACCGACGGGCCTGGGTCAAGAGACCCAGTACTTC
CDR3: CASSPPTGLGQETQYF

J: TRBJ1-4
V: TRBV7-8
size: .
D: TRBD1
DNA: TGTGCCAGCAGCTCGCAAAACAGGGGTGGCGAAAAACTGTTTTTT
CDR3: CASSSQNRGGEKLFF

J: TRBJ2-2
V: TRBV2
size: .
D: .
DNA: TGTGCCAGTGTAATCAGGGCCGCCGGGGAGCTGTTTTTT
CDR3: CASVIRAAGELFF

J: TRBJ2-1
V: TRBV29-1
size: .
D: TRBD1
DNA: TGCAGCGTGGCCGGGACAGGGTATTCATCTGAGCAGTTCTTC
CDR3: CSVAGTGYSSEQFF

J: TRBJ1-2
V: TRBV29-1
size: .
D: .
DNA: TGCAGCGCCGCGGATGGGTGGGACTATGGCTACACCTTC
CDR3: CSAADGWDYGYTF

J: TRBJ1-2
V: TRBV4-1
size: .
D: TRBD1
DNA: TGCGCCAGCAGCCAAGCCAGGGCCGGACAGGGGAATGGCTACACCTTC
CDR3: CASSQARAGQGNGYTF

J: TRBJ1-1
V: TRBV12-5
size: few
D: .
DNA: TGTGCTAGTGGCCGGACGGCTGAAGCTTTCTTT
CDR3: CASGRTAEAFF

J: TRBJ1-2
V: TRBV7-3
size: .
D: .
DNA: TGTGCCAGCAGCTTAACAGGGCAGGTGAACTATGGCTACACCTTC
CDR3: CASSLTGQVNYGYTF